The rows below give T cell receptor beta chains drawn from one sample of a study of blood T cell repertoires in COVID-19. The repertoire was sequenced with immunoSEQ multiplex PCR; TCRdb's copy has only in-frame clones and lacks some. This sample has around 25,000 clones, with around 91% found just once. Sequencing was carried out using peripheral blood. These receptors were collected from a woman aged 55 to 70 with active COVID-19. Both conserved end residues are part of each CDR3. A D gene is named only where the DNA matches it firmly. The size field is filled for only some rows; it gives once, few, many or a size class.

TGTGCCAGCAGCAAAGATCGACTTTTGAGTCCTGGAGGCTACACCTTC	CASSKDRLLSPGGYTF	NA	few	TRBJ1-2	TRBV21-1
TGTGCCAGCAGCTTGGCGGGGGGTTACGAGCAGTACTTC	CASSLAGGYEQYF	TRBD2	NA	TRBJ2-7	TRBV7-7
TGTGCCTGGAGTGTGGTTCGACTAGTGAACACCGGGGAGCTGTTTTTT	CAWSVVRLVNTGELFF	NA	NA	TRBJ2-2	TRBV30
TGTGCCAGCAGACAAGGACAGGTGAACACTGAAGCTTTCTTT	CASRQGQVNTEAFF	TRBD1	NA	TRBJ1-1	TRBV28
TGTGCCAGCAGCCCTCTCTCTCGCGAGCAGTACTTC	CASSPLSREQYF	NA	NA	TRBJ2-7	TRBV7-9
TGCGCCAGCAGCATTTCCGGACAGGACTACGAGCAGTACTTC	CASSISGQDYEQYF	TRBD1	NA	TRBJ2-7	TRBV5-1
TGTGCCAGCAGCTTTGGACTAGCGCGGGCAGATACGCAGTATTTT	CASSFGLARADTQYF	TRBD2	NA	TRBJ2-3	TRBV9
TGTGCCAGCAGTTTGGCGGGGCCGAGCTATGGCTACACCTTC	CASSLAGPSYGYTF	NA	NA	TRBJ1-2	TRBV27
TGTGCCAGCAGCCAAGGGGCCTTCAGGAATGAGCAGTTCTTC	CASSQGAFRNEQFF	NA	NA	TRBJ2-1	TRBV3-1/TRBV3-2
TGTGCCAGCGCTAGGGCGGGAGTGGGGTACAATGAGCAGTTCTTC	CASARAGVGYNEQFF	TRBD2	NA	TRBJ2-1	TRBV27
TGCGCCAGCAGCTTGTCGGGGAGGCGCGAAAAACTGTTTTTT	CASSLSGRREKLFF	NA	NA	TRBJ1-4	TRBV5-1
TGTGCCAGTCGAGGACTAGCGGGCTACAATGAGCAGTTCTTC	CASRGLAGYNEQFF	TRBD2	NA	TRBJ2-1	TRBV19
TGTGCCACCGGACTAGCGGGAGGGGGAAATGAGCAGTTCTTC	CATGLAGGGNEQFF	TRBD2	once	TRBJ2-1	TRBV10-3
TGTGCCAGTAGTTTTTGGCCAGGGGAAGGGGAGCAGTACTTC	CASSFWPGEGEQYF	NA	NA	TRBJ2-7	TRBV19
TGTGCCAGTAGTATGGGCCCCGGGCATTTT	CASSMGPGHF	NA	once	TRBJ1-5	TRBV19
TGTGCCAGCAAAAAGCAGGGGGAATTCTATGGCTACACCTTC	CASKKQGEFYGYTF	TRBD1	NA	TRBJ1-2	TRBV27
TGTGCCAGCAGCTACGGACACCTCGAGAATGGCTACACCTTC	CASSYGHLENGYTF	NA	once	TRBJ1-2	TRBV3-1/TRBV3-2
TGTGCCAGCAGTTACTCGAGCCCCCCCGGGGAGCTGTTTTTT	CASSYSSPPGELFF	NA	NA	TRBJ2-2	TRBV6-5
TGTGCTAGTGGTTTAAACGGGAGGGAGACCGGGGAGCTGTTTTTT	CASGLNGRETGELFF	TRBD2	NA	TRBJ2-2	TRBV12-5
TGTGCCAGCAGGAGGACTGCGACGAACACCGGGGAGCTGTTTTTT	CASRRTATNTGELFF	NA	NA	TRBJ2-2	TRBV6-5
TGTGCCACAAATACAGGGCCCGAGGGTGAGCAGTTCTTC	CATNTGPEGEQFF	NA	NA	TRBJ2-1	TRBV24-1
TGTGCCAGCCTAGCGGGAGGGAGATACAATGAGCAGTTCTTC	CASLAGGRYNEQFF	TRBD2	NA	TRBJ2-1	TRBV19
TGTGCCAGCAGCGTAGGAGGTAGCGGGAGGTCGGCAGATACGCAGTATTTT	CASSVGGSGRSADTQYF	TRBD2	once	TRBJ2-3	TRBV9
TGTGCCAGCAGTCGAGACAGGCTACAAGAGACCCAGTACTTC	CASSRDRLQETQYF	NA	NA	TRBJ2-5	TRBV28
TGTGCCAGCAGCCCCGGTACAGGGTTCTCCTACAATGAGCAGTTCTTC	CASSPGTGFSYNEQFF	NA	NA	TRBJ2-1	TRBV13
TGTGCCAGCAGCATTCAACAGGGTCCAGATACGCAGTATTTT	CASSIQQGPDTQYF	NA	NA	TRBJ2-3	TRBV7-2
TGTGCCAGTAGTATACTAGCGGGGGCCTCGAACACCGGGGAGCTGTTTTTT	CASSILAGASNTGELFF	TRBD2	NA	TRBJ2-2	TRBV19
TGTGCCAGCAGCCCTGGGACTAGCGGGAGTCGGAATGAGCAGTTCTTC	CASSPGTSGSRNEQFF	TRBD2	NA	TRBJ2-1	TRBV6-2/TRBV6-3
TGTGCCAGTAGTATCCCCCTGACAGGGGGTCGTGAGCAGTTCTTC	CASSIPLTGGREQFF	TRBD1	NA	TRBJ2-1	TRBV19